The 26 T cell receptor beta chains listed next were all sequenced from one sample in a study of shared clonotypes between healthy human individuals (TCRdb year 2020). Library creation used the immunoSEQ multiplex PCR assay. TCRdb mirrors the immuneACCESS table, restricted to in-frame sequences. Some clones are absent from its copies; in checked studies, under half trace to an unresolved V gene, and the reason for the others is unknown. The table for this sample lists some 2 million clones; over 85% of them were counted only once. Around 1.1% of the sample is taken by the ten largest. CD8 naive samples were obtained by positive selection for CCR7 among CD45RO-negative cells, yielding a CD45RA+CCR7+ population from which TemRA cells were excluded. Specimen: naive CD8+ T cells sorted from blood. The cell subset or site label on this specimen signifies: CD45RA+CCR7+. Receptor source: a man aged 18 to 29 in good health.

The rearrangement links TRBV6-4 to TRBJ1-5, with D tentatively TRBD1 (6 bases). This CDR3 region has 18 residues. CDR1 is MRHNA and CDR2 is SNTAGT in the germline V gene. Trimming cost V 2 bases and J 3 bases, with 20 bases left between them. The CDR3 DNA follows: TGTGCCAGCAGTGACGATATGGGCAGGGGAAGGGTCAATCAGCCCCAGCATTTT. The encoded protein is CASSDDMGRGRVNQPQHF.

J is TRBJ2-2 and V is TRBV4-3; 8 bases match TRBD1. This CDR3 is built from 16 residues. Germline V gives CDR1 LGHNA, CDR2 YSLEER. Trimming at V came to 0 bases and at J to 6 bases, leaving 6 bases not matched to a gene. The CDR3 DNA is TGCGCCAGCAGCCAAGATCTGACAGGGGAGTCCGGGGAGCTGTTTTTT. Its protein is CASSQDLTGESGELFF.

V and J are TRBV25-1 and TRBJ2-7; D not certain. The CDR3 is made up of 14 amino acids. Germline CDR1 is MGHDK and CDR2 is SYGVNS. V lost 0 bases to trimming and J lost 2 bases, with 8 bases between them. The CDR3 protein is CASSEYLTPYEQYF. The DNA of the CDR3 is TGTGCCAGCAGTGAATATCTAACCCCCTACGAGCAGTACTTC.

The rearrangement uses TRBV27 and TRBJ2-7; D call uncertain. Deletions cut 3 bases from V and 6 bases from J, with 12 bases between. From germline, CDR1 is MNHEY and CDR2 SMNVEV (reference sequence). This CDR3 is built from 13 residues. The CDR3 is CASSFGGLGEQYF. The CDR3 DNA sequence: TGTGCCAGCAGTTTTGGTGGCCTGGGCGAGCAGTACTTC.

The chain recombines TRBV9 with TRBJ2-1, with 7 bases lining up with TRBD2. The CDR3 has 15 amino acids. Germline loops: CDR1 SGDLS, CDR2 YYNGEE. The J segment lost 9 bases and the V segment lost 0 bases, leaving 9 bases of the junction unmatched. CDR3 region: CASSVAGGGGSEQFF. As DNA, the CDR3 is TGTGCCAGCAGCGTAGCAGGAGGCGGGGGTAGTGAGCAGTTCTTC. Looking up the rest from reference TRBV9 and TRBJ2-1 gives the full variable domain: DSGVTQTPKHLITATGQRVTLRCSPRSGDLSVYWYQQSLDQGLQFLIQYYNGEERAKGNILERFSAQQFPDLHSELNLSSLELGDSALYFCASSVAGGGGSEQFFGPGTRLTVL.

The V gene is TRBV6-1, the J gene TRBJ1-2, with 10 nucleotides matching TRBD1. The V and J ends lost 2 bases and 3 bases, in that order; junction bases with no gene match: 6. Germline V gene sequence: CDR1 MNHNS, CDR2 SASEGT. The CDR3 is 16 amino acids. CDR3 in amino acids: CASSESSGTGDYGYTF. Written as DNA, the CDR3 is TGTGCCAGCAGTGAATCCTCCGGGACAGGGGACTATGGCTACACCTTC.

This chain connects TRBV7-6 to TRBJ2-1; D remains unclear. Per germline, CDR1 SGHVS and CDR2 FNYEAQ. Trimming took off 1 base at V and 2 bases at J, with 12 bases between the two ends. This CDR3 contains 16 residues. The CDR3, as DNA: TGTGCCAGCAGCTTAGAGTCCCCCGGAGCCTACAATGAGCAGTTCTTC. Protein: CASSLESPGAYNEQFF.

The chain carries TRBV13 and TRBJ2-7; D might be TRBD2 (5 bases). V was trimmed by 5 bases and J by 7 bases, leaving 18 bases between them. Germline V gene data show CDR1 as PRHDT and CDR2 as FYEKMQ (reference sequence). The CDR3 has 14 residues. CDR3 DNA: TGTGCCAGCAGCCCCCGGGCTGAGGGAAGGGAGCAGTACTTC. Translated: CASSPRAEGREQYF.

The chain has TRBV4-1 and TRBJ1-2; D perhaps matches TRBD1 (5 bases). The germline V gene has CDR1 MGHRA and CDR2 YSYEKL. Deletions cut 4 bases from V and 5 bases from J, with 20 bases between. The CDR3 spans 16 residues. The CDR3 protein is CASSRPGGGTEYGYTF. CDR3 coding DNA: TGCGCCAGCAGCCGGCCCGGGGGAGGGACCGAATATGGCTACACCTTC.

The chain uses TRBV5-1 and TRBJ1-6, with a weak D call TRBD1 (6 bases). V was cut by 0 bases and J by 10 bases, with 14 bases left in between. Germline V gives CDR1 SGHRS, CDR2 YFSETQ. The CDR3 is 15 residues long. This CDR3 reads CASSLGGQGRSPLHF. CDR3 bases: TGCGCCAGCAGCTTGGGGGGGCAGGGTCGGTCACCCCTCCACTTT.

The rearrangement links TRBV27 to TRBJ1-1; 10 positions agree with TRBD1. V gave up 0 bases and J gave up 6 bases; unmatched junction bases: 7. The germline CDR1 and CDR2 sequences are MNHEY and SMNVEV (reference sequence). This CDR3 has 16 residues. CDR3 amino acids: CASSLSPGTGVAEAFF. CDR3 sequence (DNA): TGTGCCAGCAGTTTATCCCCCGGGACAGGGGTGGCTGAAGCTTTCTTT.

On this clone itself: The same CDR3 also results from other DNA sequences found in this sample. This chain uses TRBV7-9 with TRBJ1-1; unclear D gene. This CDR3 has 10 amino acids. With 3 bases removed from V and 8 bases from J, the gap between germline ends came to 4 bases. Germline assignment: CDR1 SEHNR and CDR2 FQNEAQ (reference sequence). CDR3 bases: TGTGCCAGCAGCTTGACAGAAGCTTTCTTT. This gives the protein CASSLTEAFF.

This chain connects TRBV28 to TRBJ2-5; D not certain. This CDR3 is built from 12 residues. V was cut by 2 bases and J by 4 bases, with 5 bases left in between. Germline CDR1 is MDHEN and CDR2 is SYDVKM. Written as DNA, the CDR3 is TGTGCCAGCAGTTTACTCGCAGAGACCCAGTACTTC. Translated: CASSLLAETQYF.

This chain links TRBV7-2 with TRBJ2-3; 14 positions agree with TRBD2. The CDR3 is 19 residues long. Trimming at V came to 5 bases and at J to 5 bases, leaving 15 bases not matched to a gene. Germline V gives CDR1 SGHTA, CDR2 FQGNSA. The CDR3 protein is CASSPPGLAGVATGDTQYF. Here the CDR3 DNA reads TGTGCCAGCAGCCCACCGGGACTAGCGGGGGTAGCGACGGGAGATACGCAGTATTTT. The full variable domain, with the rest looked up from reference TRBV7-2 and TRBJ2-3, is GAGVSQSPSNKVTEKGKDVELRCDPISGHTALYWYRQSLGQGLEFLIYFQGNSAPDKSGLPSDRFSAERTGGSVSTLTIQRTQQEDSAVYLCASSPPGLAGVATGDTQYFGPGTRLTVL.

On this clone: Other nucleotide sequences in the sample specify the same CDR3. The chain recombines TRBV7-9 with TRBJ2-5; the D gene is possibly TRBD1 (6 bases). V was pared by 3 bases and J by 1 base, with 9 bases between. The CDR3 spans 14 residues. Looked up from germline, CDR1 is SEHNR and CDR2 is FQNEAQ (reference sequence). The CDR3 region has the DNA TGTGCCAGCAGCTTGGACAGAGTCCAAGAGACCCAGTACTTC. It codes for CASSLDRVQETQYF. Together with reference TRBV7-9 and TRBJ2-5, the CDR3 gives the full variable domain: DTGVSQNPRHKITKRGQNVTFRCDPISEHNRLYWYRQTLGQGPEFLTYFQNEAQLEKSRLLSDRFSAERPKGSFSTLEIQRTEQGDSAMYLCASSLDRVQETQYFGPGTRLLVL.

The chain links TRBV29-1 to TRBJ2-7; 8 bases are shared with TRBD1. Germline assignment: CDR1 SQVTM and CDR2 ANQGSEA. V was clipped by 5 bases and J by 0 bases; unmatched bases: 3. CDR3 length: 13 amino acids. For the CDR3, the DNA is TGCAGCGTTCAGGGGGCGGCCTCCTACGAGCAGTACTTC. This codes for CSVQGAASYEQYF.

On this clone: Other DNA variants within this sample encode the same CDR3. This rearrangement joins TRBV7-9 to TRBJ1-1; D is unresolved. The CDR3 runs 12 residues. The ends were cut back, 1 base at V and 6 bases at J, with 6 bases in the middle. CDR1 is SEHNR and CDR2 is FQNEAQ in the germline V gene (reference sequence). CDR3 sequence reads: CASSLGTSEAFF. The CDR3 DNA sequence: TGTGCCAGCAGCTTAGGAACCTCTGAAGCTTTCTTT.

This rearrangement joins TRBV4-1 to TRBJ2-5; no clear D gene. Germline values: CDR1 MGHRA, CDR2 YSYEKL. V was trimmed by 4 bases and J by 2 bases, leaving 17 bases between them. The CDR3 totals 16 residues. The CDR3 reads CASSPQIATLQETQYF. CDR3 DNA sequence: TGCGCCAGCAGCCCACAGATAGCCACCCTACAAGAGACCCAGTACTTC.

The chain uses TRBV4-3 and TRBJ2-1; TRBD2 is a possible D gene (6 bases). V was trimmed by 4 bases and J by 9 bases, leaving 16 bases between them. The CDR3 is 14 amino acids. CDR1 LGHNA and CDR2 YSLEER come from the germline V gene. The CDR3 reads CASSPGAFPIEQFF. In DNA form, the CDR3 reads TGCGCCAGCAGCCCGGGAGCTTTCCCCATTGAGCAGTTCTTC.

CDR3 nucleotide sequence: TGTGCCAGCACCAGGGATTCTAATGAAAAACTGTTTTTT. Translated, it gives CASTRDSNEKLFF. The chain uses TRBV6-6 and TRBJ1-4, with D possibly being TRBD1 (5 bases). Germline V CDR1 and CDR2: MNHNY, SVGAGI (reference sequence). The CDR3 has 13 amino acids. Trimming stripped 7 bases from V and 3 bases from J, with 9 bases between.

This chain links TRBV6-1 with TRBJ2-1; D gene ambiguous. Trimming removed 7 bases at V and 4 bases at J, with 2 bases between. This CDR3 has 10 residues. In germline, CDR1 is MNHNS, CDR2 SASEGT. The CDR3 DNA follows: TGTGCCAGCATGTACAATGAGCAGTTCTTC. This sequence encodes CASMYNEQFF.

The chain uses TRBV19 and TRBJ1-6; 7 bases map to TRBD1. CDR3 size: 14 residues. Germline CDR1 reads LNHDA; CDR2 reads SQIVND (reference sequence). Trimming at V came to 1 base and at J to 8 bases, leaving 2 bases not matched to a gene. In DNA form, the CDR3 reads TGTGCCAGTAGTATAGTCACAGGGGATTCACCCCTCCACTTT. The encoded protein is CASSIVTGDSPLHF.

This clone was recorded once. This chain connects TRBV5-8 to TRBJ1-1; D ambiguous. V was cut by 1 base and J by 5 bases, with 6 bases left in between. The germline V gene has CDR1 SGHTS and CDR2 YDEGEE. The CDR3 sequence is 12 residues long. The CDR3 here is CASSLWATEAFF. The DNA of the CDR3 is TGTGCCAGCAGCTTGTGGGCGACTGAAGCTTTCTTT.

The chain uses TRBV29-1 and TRBJ2-5, with a tentative D call TRBD1 (6 bases). Trimming stripped 4 bases from V and 0 bases from J, with 12 bases between. The CDR3 has 14 amino acids. Germline values: CDR1 SQVTM, CDR2 ANQGSEA. CDR3 DNA sequence: TGCAGCGTTGTCGGGACACGATACCAAGAGACCCAGTACTTC. Translating it yields CSVVGTRYQETQYF.

The genes are TRBV13 and TRBJ2-7; D may be TRBD1 (5 bases). The CDR3 runs to 13 residues. Trimming took off 3 bases at V and 2 bases at J, with 8 bases between the two ends. Per the germline V gene, CDR1 is PRHDT and CDR2 is FYEKMQ (reference sequence). The CDR3 protein is CASSFQGPYEQYF. The CDR3 region has the DNA TGTGCCAGCAGCTTCCAGGGCCCCTACGAGCAGTACTTC.

J is TRBJ2-5 and V is TRBV6-1, with no clear D. The V and J ends lost 3 bases and 2 bases respectively, with 13 bases between them. The CDR3 has 15 amino acids. Germline loops: CDR1 MNHNS, CDR2 SASEGT. CDR3 sequence (DNA): TGTGCCAGCAGTGAGGGTTTGGGGTGGCAAGAGACCCAGTACTTC. Translating it yields CASSEGLGWQETQYF.